These 24 T cell receptor beta chains came from one sample sequenced in a study of blood T cell repertoires in COVID-19. Profiling relied on immunoSEQ multiplex PCR, and the TCRdb table lists in-frame clones only, not all of them. The data show 35,000 to 55,000 clones, about 88% seen once. The specimen was peripheral blood. The receptors were gathered from a human donor in a cohort sampled during active COVID-19.

DNA of the CDR3: TGTGCCAGCAGTACTCGACAGGGGGCGCGAATTAGTCAGCCCCAGCATTTT. The encoded protein is CASSTRQGARISQPQHF. The chain recombines TRBV2 with TRBJ1-5, with TRBD1 matching over 10 bases. The germline CDR1 and CDR2 sequences are SNHLY and FYNNEI. The CDR3 extends over 17 amino acids. Trimming cost V 5 bases and J 6 bases; bases outside gene matches: 13.

This chain connects TRBV7-7 to TRBJ2-3, with 11 bases matching TRBD2. CDR3 length: 16 amino acids. With 5 bases clipped from V and 2 bases from J, the junction kept 6 bases outside the gene matches. CDR1 and CDR2 from the germline V gene are SSHAT and FNYEAQ (reference sequence). The chain's CDR3 is CASSAGLAGSTDTQYF. CDR3 bases: TGTGCCAGCAGCGCCGGACTAGCGGGTTCCACAGATACGCAGTATTTT.

The chain uses TRBV30 and TRBJ2-3; TRBD2 agrees at 7 bases. Trimming at V came to 2 bases and at J to 0 bases, leaving 5 bases not matched to a gene. Germline CDR1 is GTSNPN and CDR2 is SVGIG (reference sequence). The CDR3 length is 15 residues. Here the CDR3 DNA reads TGTGCCTGGAGTCCCTGGGGGGGGAGCACAGATACGCAGTATTTT. It yields the protein CAWSPWGGSTDTQYF.

The rearrangement links TRBV7-2 to TRBJ2-3; tentative D call: TRBD1 (6 bases). The CDR3 sequence is 15 residues long. The germline V gene has CDR1 SGHTA and CDR2 FQGNSA. The germline V and J ends were trimmed by 1 base and 5 bases, with 13 bases remaining between them. CDR3 amino acids: CASSLVGQLGDTQYF. CDR3 nucleotide sequence: TGTGCCAGCAGCTTAGTTGGACAGCTGGGAGATACGCAGTATTTT.

The chain combines TRBV7-2 with TRBJ2-2, with 7 nucleotides matching TRBD2. This CDR3 spans 16 amino acids. Germline CDR1 is SGHTA and CDR2 is FQGNSA. The junction had 4 bases not matched to a gene; V was cut back by 2 bases and J by 1 base. The CDR3, as DNA: TGTGCCAGCAGCTTATGGTCTAGCGGGAACACCGGGGAGCTGTTTTTT. It codes for CASSLWSSGNTGELFF.

The V call is TRBV6-5, the J call TRBJ1-2; 8 bases fit TRBD1. The CDR3 consists of 12 residues. Looked up from germline, CDR1 is MNHEY and CDR2 is SVGAGI. Trimming removed 8 bases from V and 7 bases from J; junction bases left unmatched: 6. The CDR3 DNA is TGTGCCAGCGTTGACAGGGGTGTTGGCTACACCTTC. Its translation is CASVDRGVGYTF.

The chain is built from TRBV4-1 and TRBJ1-2, with TRBD1 matching 9 bases. Trimming took 1 base from V and 4 from J; bases not matched to a gene: 7. The CDR3 length is 16 residues. Germline V gene data show CDR1 as MGHRA and CDR2 as YSYEKL. The CDR3 DNA follows: TGCGCCAGCAGCCAAGGTTCTATGACAGGGGGCTATGGCTACACCTTC. Translated, it gives CASSQGSMTGGYGYTF.

The V call is TRBV10-3, the J call TRBJ1-1; a weak D match, TRBD1 (5 bases). V lost 0 bases, J lost 5 bases, and 19 bases lay in between. CDR3 length: 17 amino acids. From germline, CDR1 is ENHRY and CDR2 SYGVKD. The CDR3: CAISESGPEGARTEAFF. The CDR3 DNA sequence: TGTGCCATCAGTGAGTCCGGGCCCGAAGGGGCGCGGACTGAAGCTTTCTTT.

This clone was recorded once. At one of its ends the junction is not consistent with the germline gene, which may arise from a read error. The V and J genes are TRBV5-4 and TRBJ2-7; 8 bases are a match to TRBD1. This CDR3 has 12 residues. Germline CDR1 and CDR2: SGHNT and YYREEE (reference sequence). The chain's CDR3 is CASSSLGQGDHF. The CDR3 region has the DNA TGTGCCAGCAGCTCCCTCGGACAGGGCGACCACTTC.

This chain joins TRBV4-3 and TRBJ2-7, with 7 bases aligning to TRBD1. The CDR3 sequence is 15 residues long. V was pared by 0 bases and J by 6 bases, with 8 bases of the junction left unmatched. Germline CDR1 is LGHNA and CDR2 is YSLEER. The CDR3 coding sequence is TGCGCCAGCAGCCAAGATAGGGCAGGGGGTGGCGAGCAGTACTTC. Its translation is CASSQDRAGGGEQYF.

This chain uses TRBV7-9 with TRBJ2-7; 9 bases are a match to TRBD2. The CDR3 contains 15 residues. Germline V gene data show CDR1 as SEHNR and CDR2 as FQNEAQ (reference sequence). Trimming removed 5 bases from V and 2 bases from J; junction bases left unmatched: 7. The CDR3 sequence: CASSLALAGTYEQYF. The CDR3 nucleotides are TGTGCCAGCAGCCTCGCACTAGCGGGCACCTACGAGCAGTACTTC.

The genes are TRBV30 and TRBJ1-2, with D possibly TRBD1 on 5 matching bases. Germline values: CDR1 GTSNPN, CDR2 SVGIG (reference sequence). The CDR3 is made up of 12 amino acids. V gave up 2 bases and J gave up 8 bases, with 12 bases separating them. The CDR3 reads CAWSSQGIGYTF. CDR3 bases: TGTGCCTGGAGTTCTCAGGGTATCGGCTACACCTTC.

The gene calls are TRBV27 and TRBJ2-2, with 15 bases fitting TRBD2. CDR3 length: 20 residues. V lost 4 bases to trimming and J lost 1 base; unmatched junction nucleotides: 10. The germline V gene encodes CDR1 MNHEY and CDR2 SMNVEV (reference sequence). CDR3 sequence: CASSSKGLAGGVVNTGELFF. The CDR3, as DNA: TGTGCCAGCAGTTCCAAGGGACTAGCGGGGGGTGTAGTGAACACCGGGGAGCTGTTTTTT.

The chain couples TRBV10-2 to TRBJ2-4, with D tentatively TRBD2 (5 bases). In germline, CDR1 is WSHSY, CDR2 SAAADI. The CDR3 extends over 15 amino acids. V was clipped by 5 bases and J by 10 bases, with 21 bases between them. DNA for the CDR3: TGCGCCAGCAGTCCGGGCCGGGATAACCCAAGAATTCAGTACTTC. Amino acids: CASSPGRDNPRIQYF.

This clone was seen only a few times. J is TRBJ2-1 and V is TRBV20-1; 10 bases match TRBD2. The CDR3 spans 16 residues. The V gene end was trimmed by 6 bases and the J gene end by 4 bases; junction bases not matched to a gene: 12. Germline V gene sequence: CDR1 DFQATT, CDR2 SNEGSKA (reference sequence). The CDR3 DNA sequence: TGCAGTGCGAGTCGCTCAGCGGGGGGGACGTACAATGAGCAGTTCTTC. Translated: CSASRSAGGTYNEQFF.

The gene calls are TRBV11-3 and TRBJ2-1; D gene unclear. V was shortened by 3 bases and J by 9 bases, with 12 bases between the two germline ends. CDR1 is SGHNT, CDR2 YENEEA, per germline. The length of the CDR3 is 13 residues. CDR3 sequence: CASSFPSNSEQFF. The CDR3, as DNA: TGTGCCAGCAGCTTCCCTAGTAATAGTGAGCAGTTCTTC.

This chain uses TRBV7-2 with TRBJ2-7; 11 nucleotides agree with TRBD2. The CDR3 covers 16 residues. CDR1 SGHTA and CDR2 FQGNSA come from the germline V gene. Trimming removed 0 bases from V and 7 bases from J; junction bases left unmatched: 8. CDR3 sequence reads: CASSLATGLAGGEQYF. The CDR3 DNA reads as TGTGCCAGCAGCTTAGCAACGGGGCTAGCGGGGGGTGAGCAGTACTTC.

The chain has TRBV6-6 and TRBJ2-7; a possible D gene is TRBD1 (5 bases). Germline V gene lookup returns CDR1 MNHNY and CDR2 SVGAGI (reference sequence). The CDR3 length is 14 residues. Trimming removed 5 bases from V and 6 bases from J, with 17 bases in between. The CDR3 region has the DNA TGTGCCAGCAGTACCAACCAGGGAAAATTCGAGCAGTACTTC. It specifies CASSTNQGKFEQYF.

The chain recombines TRBV3-1 (or the pseudogene TRBV3-2) with TRBJ1-1; no clear D gene. This CDR3 spans 14 amino acids. Germline values: CDR1 LGHDT, CDR2 YNNKEL (reference sequence). Trimming cost V 1 base and J 4 bases, with 10 bases left between them. CDR3 in amino acids: CASSQGHKVTEAFF. The CDR3 DNA is TGTGCCAGCAGCCAAGGACACAAGGTCACTGAAGCTTTCTTT.

This clone is a singleton in its sample. At one boundary the junction diverges from the germline segment, which might be a read error. The J gene is TRBJ1-5, the V gene TRBV5-6; TRBD1 aligns across 9 bases. The CDR3 extends over 14 amino acids. The germline V gene has CDR1 SGHDT and CDR2 YYEEEE. The DNA of the CDR3 is TGTGCCAGCACCTTGGGACAGGGCAGCCAGCCCCAGCATTTT. Encoded protein: CASTLGQGSQPQHF. Full variable domain (remainder filled in from reference TRBV5-6 and TRBJ1-5): DAGVTQSPTHLIKTRGQQVTLRCSPKSGHDTVSWYQQALGQGPQFIFQYYEEEERQRGNFPDRFSGHQFPNYSSELNVNALLLGDSALYLCASTLGQGSQPQHFGDGTRLSIL.

This chain links TRBV4-2 with TRBJ2-1; 10 nucleotides align to TRBD2. The CDR3 consists of 16 residues. The V and J ends lost 1 base and 7 bases, in that order; junction bases with no gene match: 7. CDR1 and CDR2 (germline): LGHNA, YNFKEQ. CDR3 in amino acids: CASSQVISGGGNEQFF. Here the CDR3 DNA reads TGTGCCAGCAGCCAAGTTATCAGCGGGGGGGGAAATGAGCAGTTCTTC.

This clone showed up just a few times. The chain recombines TRBV5-1 with TRBJ2-7; D is possibly TRBD1 (5 bases). CDR3 size: 14 residues. Germline CDR1 SGHRS, CDR2 YFSETQ. V gave up 4 bases and J gave up 5 bases, with 16 bases separating them. CDR3 protein: CASSLIGHGDEQYF. In nucleotides, the CDR3 is TGCGCCAGCAGCCTTATCGGACACGGTGACGAGCAGTACTTC.

The chain uses TRBV10-1 and TRBJ1-5; 10 nucleotides line up with TRBD1. This CDR3 contains 16 residues. Looked up from germline, CDR1 is WNHNN and CDR2 is SYGVQD (reference sequence). The V gene end was trimmed by 6 bases and the J gene end by 5 bases; junction bases not matched to a gene: 10. CDR3 bases: TGCGCCAGCAGGACCGGGACAGGGGACTGCGATCAGCCCCAGCATTTT. Protein: CASRTGTGDCDQPQHF.

This chain's CDR3 is CAWRGVDSPLHF. CDR3 bases: TGTGCCTGGAGAGGGGTTGATTCACCCCTCCACTTT. J is TRBJ1-6 and V is TRBV30; D is possibly TRBD1 (5 bases). Germline V lookup: CDR1 GTSNPN, CDR2 SVGIG (reference sequence). The germline V and J ends were trimmed by 3 bases and 8 bases, with 8 bases remaining between them. The CDR3 loop spans 12 amino acids.